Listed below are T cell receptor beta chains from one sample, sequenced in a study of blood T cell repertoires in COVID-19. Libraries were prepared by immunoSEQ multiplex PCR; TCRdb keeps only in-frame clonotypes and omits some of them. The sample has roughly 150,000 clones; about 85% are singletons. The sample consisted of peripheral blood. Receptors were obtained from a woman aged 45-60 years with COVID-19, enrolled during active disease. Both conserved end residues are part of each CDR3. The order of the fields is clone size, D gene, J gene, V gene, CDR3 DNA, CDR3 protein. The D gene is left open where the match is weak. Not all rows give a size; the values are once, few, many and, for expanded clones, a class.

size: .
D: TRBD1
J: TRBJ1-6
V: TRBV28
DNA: TGTGCCAGCAGTCTCTGGACAGGGAGCTATAATTCACCCCTCCACTTT
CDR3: CASSLWTGSYNSPLHF

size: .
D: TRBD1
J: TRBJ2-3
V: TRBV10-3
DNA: TGTGCCATCAGTGGTGCAGGACAGGCGGGAGATACGCAGTATTTT
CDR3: CAISGAGQAGDTQYF

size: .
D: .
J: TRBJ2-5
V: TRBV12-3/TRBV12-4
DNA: TGTGCCAGCAGTGGGGAGGGGGGAGCCCAGTACTTC
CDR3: CASSGEGGAQYF

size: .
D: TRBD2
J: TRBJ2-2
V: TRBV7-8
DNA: TGTGCCAGCAGCCCCCGGCGCGGGGGGACCGGGGAGCTGTTTTTT
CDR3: CASSPRRGGTGELFF

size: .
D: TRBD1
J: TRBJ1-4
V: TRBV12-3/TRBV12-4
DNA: TGTGCCAGCAGGCAGGGGGCAATTGAAAAACTGTTTTTT
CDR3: CASRQGAIEKLFF

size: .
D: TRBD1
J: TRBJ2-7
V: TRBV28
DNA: TGTGCCAGCAGTGAATCCACAACAGGGGTTTGGCAGTACTTC
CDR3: CASSESTTGVWQYF

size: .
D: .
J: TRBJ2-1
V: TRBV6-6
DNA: TGTGCCAGCAGTTACGGTACGAGGGCCGGGAGCTATGAGCAGTTCTTC
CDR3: CASSYGTRAGSYEQFF

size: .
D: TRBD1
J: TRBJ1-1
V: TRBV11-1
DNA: TGTGCCAGCACCCTAGCCGGGACAGAGAACACTGAAGCTTTCTTT
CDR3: CASTLAGTENTEAFF

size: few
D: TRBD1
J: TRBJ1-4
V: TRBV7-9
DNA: TGTGCCAGCAGCACCACAGGACAGGGGGCGCCTAATGAAAAACTGTTTTTT
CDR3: CASSTTGQGAPNEKLFF

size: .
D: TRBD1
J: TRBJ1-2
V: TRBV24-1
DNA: TGTGCCACCAGTATTGCAGGGGGCTATGGCTACACCTTC
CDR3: CATSIAGGYGYTF

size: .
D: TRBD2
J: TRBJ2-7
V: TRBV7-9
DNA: TGTGCCAGCAGCTTAGGCGGGGGGTTAGGGTCCTACGAGCAGTACTTC
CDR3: CASSLGGGLGSYEQYF

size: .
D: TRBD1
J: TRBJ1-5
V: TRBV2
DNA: TGTGCCAGCAATCCATCGGGGACAGAGGATCAGCCCCAGCATTTT
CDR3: CASNPSGTEDQPQHF

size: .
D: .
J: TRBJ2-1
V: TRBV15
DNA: TGTGCCACCAGCAATAAGCGGCTCTACAATGAGCAGTTCTTC
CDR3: CATSNKRLYNEQFF

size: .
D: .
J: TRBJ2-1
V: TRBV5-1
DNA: TGCGCCAGCAGCACCCCGGGACTTCCCAATGAGCAGTTCTTC
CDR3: CASSTPGLPNEQFF

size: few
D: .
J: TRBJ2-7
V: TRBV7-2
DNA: TGTGCCAGCAGCTTATTAGCCGGCGAGCAGTACTTC
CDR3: CASSLLAGEQYF

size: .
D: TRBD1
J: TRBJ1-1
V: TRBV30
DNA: TGTGCCTGGACCGAGCTTTTAAGGGGGCGAGGGACTGAAGCTTTCTTT
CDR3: CAWTELLRGRGTEAFF

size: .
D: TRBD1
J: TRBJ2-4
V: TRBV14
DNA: TGTGCCAGCAGTTTACAGGGGCTAGCCAAAAACATTCAGTACTTC
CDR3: CASSLQGLAKNIQYF

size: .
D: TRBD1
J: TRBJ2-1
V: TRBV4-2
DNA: TGTGCCAGCAGCCCCCCCGGGACAGGGAGCCATGAGCAGTTCTTC
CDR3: CASSPPGTGSHEQFF

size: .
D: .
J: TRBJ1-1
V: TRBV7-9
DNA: TGTGCCAGCAGCTTAGGTCCGGACAGCCTTTCGGAAGCTTTCTTT
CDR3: CASSLGPDSLSEAFF

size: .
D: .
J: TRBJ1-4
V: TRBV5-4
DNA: TGTGCCAGCAGCCGGAGGAGTTTCGACGAAAAACTGTTTTTT
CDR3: CASSRRSFDEKLFF

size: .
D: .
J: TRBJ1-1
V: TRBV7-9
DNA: TGTGCCAGCAGCCCACGGGAAGCTTTCTTT
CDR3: CASSPREAFF

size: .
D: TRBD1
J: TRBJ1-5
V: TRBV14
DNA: TGTGCCAGCAGCTTTCGACAGGGGGCAGTCAGCAATCAGCCCCAGCATTTT
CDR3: CASSFRQGAVSNQPQHF